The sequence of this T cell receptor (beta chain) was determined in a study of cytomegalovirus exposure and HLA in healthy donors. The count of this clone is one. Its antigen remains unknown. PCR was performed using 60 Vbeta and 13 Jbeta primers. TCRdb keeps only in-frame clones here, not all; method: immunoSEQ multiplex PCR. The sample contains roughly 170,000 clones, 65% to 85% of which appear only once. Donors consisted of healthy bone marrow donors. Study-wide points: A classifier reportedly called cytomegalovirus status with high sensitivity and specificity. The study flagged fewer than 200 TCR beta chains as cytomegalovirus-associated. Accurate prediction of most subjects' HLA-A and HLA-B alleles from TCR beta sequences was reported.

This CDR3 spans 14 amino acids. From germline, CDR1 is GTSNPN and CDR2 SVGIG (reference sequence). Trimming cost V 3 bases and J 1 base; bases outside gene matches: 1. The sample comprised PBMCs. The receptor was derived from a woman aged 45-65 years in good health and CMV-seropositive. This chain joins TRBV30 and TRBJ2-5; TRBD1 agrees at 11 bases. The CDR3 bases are TGTGCCTGGAGGGGGACAGGGGGCCAAGAGACCCAGTACTTC. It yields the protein CAWRGTGGQETQYF.